Described below is a single T cell receptor beta chain sequence and its context. This CDR3 is 18 amino acids long. V was pared by 5 bases and J by 1 base, with 23 bases between. Looked up from germline, CDR1 is SEHNR and CDR2 is FQNEAQ (reference sequence). Assay used: immunoSEQ multiplex PCR; TCRdb lists only in-frame clones, some missing. The sample includes 140,000 or so clones, around 75% of them seen just once. This sample is drawn from a study of blood T cell repertoires in COVID-19. The chain carries TRBV7-9 and TRBJ1-2, with no clear D. Sequenced input: peripheral blood. This clonotype originated in a woman aged 70-85 years with COVID-19, enrolled during active disease. This CDR3 reads CASSHPEDTLQFNYGYTF. In DNA form, the CDR3 reads TGTGCCAGCAGCCACCCCGAAGACACCCTCCAGTTTAACTATGGCTACACCTTC.